The clone carrying this T cell receptor (beta chain) was detected many times. Its antigen is unidentified. The sample comes from a study of read filtering for tumor transcriptome and immune sequencing. Looking at the study overall: Transcriptome libraries were built from DNase-treated RNA.

The library was built from approximately 400 ng RNA with molecular barcoded adaptors for alpha/delta and beta/gamma chains. Via MiXCR, TCRdb re-called the reads, giving one row per CDR3 protein. The table has roughly 61,000 distinct CDR3 sequences, 10% to 15% seen once. V lost 6 bases to trimming and J lost 2 bases; unmatched junction nucleotides: 8. This CDR3 contains 15 residues. Germline-derived CDR1 and CDR2 are DFQATT and SNEGSKA (reference sequence). General study results and limits: The CD138-negative fraction was mixed bone marrow immune cells, not pure T cells. IR-seq and RNA-seq agreed better without single-read clonotypes.

This receptor was obtained from a donor at least 40 years old with multiple myeloma. The chain links TRBV20-1 to TRBJ2-1, with TRBD1 matching over 9 bases. Sequencing was done on a sample of a population of CD138-negative cells sorted from bone marrow. CDR3 loop: CSARPGTGPYNEQFF. The CDR3 bases are TGCAGTGCCCGGCCCGGGACAGGGCCCTACAATGAGCAGTTCTTC.